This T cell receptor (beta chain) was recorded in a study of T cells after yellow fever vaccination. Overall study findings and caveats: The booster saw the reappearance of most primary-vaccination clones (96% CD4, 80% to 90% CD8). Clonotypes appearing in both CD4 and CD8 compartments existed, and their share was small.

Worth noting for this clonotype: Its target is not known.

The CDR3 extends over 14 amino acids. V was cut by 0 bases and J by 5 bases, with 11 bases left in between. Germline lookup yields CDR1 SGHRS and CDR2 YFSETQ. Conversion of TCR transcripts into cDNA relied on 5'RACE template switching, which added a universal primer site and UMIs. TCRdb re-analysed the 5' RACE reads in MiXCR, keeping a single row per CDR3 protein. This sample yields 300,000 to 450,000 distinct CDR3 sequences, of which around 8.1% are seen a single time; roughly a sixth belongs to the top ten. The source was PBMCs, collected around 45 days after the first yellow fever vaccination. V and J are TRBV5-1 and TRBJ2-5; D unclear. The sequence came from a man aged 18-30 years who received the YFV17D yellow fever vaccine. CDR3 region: CASSLVATRETQYF. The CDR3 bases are TGCGCCAGCAGCTTGGTTGCAACTCGGGAGACCCAGTACTTC.